The rows below give T cell receptor beta chains drawn from one sample of a study of T cells in Graves' hyperthyroidism and ophthalmopathy. Each CDR3 protein gets one entry after TCRdb re-called the multiplex PCR reads with MiXCR. This table has more than 150,000 distinct CDR3 sequences, approximately 15% appearing once. Source material: blood. These receptor sequences come from a woman between 50 and 59 years old with Graves' hyperthyroidism. The CDR3 runs from the conserved cysteine through the conserved F or W. The D gene is left open where the match is weak. Not all rows give a size; the values are once, few, many and, for expanded clones, a class.

D	size	J	V	DNA	CDR3
TRBD1	many	TRBJ2-3	TRBV6-1	TGTGCCAGCAGTGGTAGACAGGGACGGGCAGATACGCAGTATTTT	CASSGRQGRADTQYF
TRBD1	NA	TRBJ1-5	TRBV28	TGTGCCAGCAGTTCCCCGGAAGGGGGCGGTCAGCCCCAGCATTTT	CASSSPEGGGQPQHF
TRBD2	many	TRBJ2-1	TRBV3-1	TGTGCCAGCAGCCAAGACGAGGTCCGGGGGGGATACAATGAGCAGTTCTTC	CASSQDEVRGGYNEQFF
TRBD1	many	TRBJ1-6	TRBV27	TGTGCCAGCAGGCCCCGGGAGGGACAGGTTAATTCACCCCTCCACTTT	CASRPREGQVNSPLHF
NA	many	TRBJ2-5	TRBV7-9	TGTGCCAGCAGCTTAGTCGTGACAGAGCAAGAGACCCAGTACTTC	CASSLVVTEQETQYF
NA	NA	TRBJ1-1	TRBV29-1	TGCAGCGTTGAAGAGACAGCGAACACTGAAGCTTTCTTT	CSVEETANTEAFF
TRBD1	many	TRBJ1-1	TRBV2	TGTGCCAGTACAGGGGAGAACACTGAAGCTTTCTTT	CASTGENTEAFF
TRBD1	many	TRBJ1-1	TRBV27	TGTGCCAGCAGTTACGGGACAGTCCAAACTGAAGCTTTCTTT	CASSYGTVQTEAFF
TRBD2	many	TRBJ2-3	TRBV3-1	TGTGCCAGCAGCCAAGTTGCCCTAGCGGGGGGGAGTACCGCAGATACGCAGTATTTT	CASSQVALAGGSTADTQYF
NA	few	TRBJ2-4	TRBV7-9	TGTGCCAGCGGCCGCCGGGACAACGTAGCCAAAAACATTCAGTACTTC	CASGRRDNVAKNIQYF
NA	many	TRBJ2-5	TRBV7-9	TGTGCCAGCAGCCCTGAAGTAGCCCGGACCAGACAAGAGACCCAGTACTTC	CASSPEVARTRQETQYF
NA	NA	TRBJ2-3	TRBV6-1	TGTGCCAGCAGTCCCAGGGGGCGGGGGGGCCAAGGTACGCAGTATTTT	CASSPRGRGGQGTQYF
NA	many	TRBJ2-7	TRBV2	TGTGCCAGCCGTAGTCGGGCCAATTACTACGAGCAGTACTTC	CASRSRANYYEQYF
TRBD1	once	TRBJ1-2	TRBV30	TGTGCCTGGAGTCGACAGGGGAGCTATGGCTACACCTTC	CAWSRQGSYGYTF
NA	many	TRBJ1-5	TRBV19	TGTGCCAGTAGGTTGACCCCCAATCAGCCCCAGCATTTT	CASRLTPNQPQHF
NA	NA	TRBJ2-7	TRBV28	TGTGCCAGCAGTATCAGGGTTACCTACGAGCAGTACTTC	CASSIRVTYEQYF
TRBD1	many	TRBJ2-5	TRBV6-6	TGTGCCAGCAGTTACCCGACAGGGGAAGAGACCCAGTACTTC	CASSYPTGEETQYF
NA	few	TRBJ1-5	TRBV7-9	TGTGCCAGCAGCTTAGCTTTCGGGGGATTGAGCAATCAGCCCCAGCATTTT	CASSLAFGGLSNQPQHF
TRBD1	few	TRBJ1-5	TRBV7-6	TGTGCCAGCTGCCGGGACAGGGGCCGAAAAGTAAATCAGCCCCAGCATTTT	CASCRDRGRKVNQPQHF
NA	many	TRBJ1-4	TRBV28	TGTGCCAGCAAGGGATTCGGGTGGGGTCTTAATGAAAAACTGTTTTTT	CASKGFGWGLNEKLFF
NA	many	TRBJ2-7	TRBV5-8	TGTGCCAGCAGCCCGGTAGGGGAGAAAGCCCACGAGCAGTACTTC	CASSPVGEKAHEQYF
NA	many	TRBJ2-3	TRBV7-2	TGTGCCAGCAGCTTCCGCCTAGCTGGGCTTACAGATACGCAGTATTTT	CASSFRLAGLTDTQYF
NA	many	TRBJ2-3	TRBV7-2	TGTGCCAGCAGCTCGTTTGGGGTTGGCACAGATACGCAGTATTTT	CASSSFGVGTDTQYF
NA	many	TRBJ2-7	TRBV28	TGTGCCAGCATGGGATTACAGCACTCCTACGAGCAGTACTTC	CASMGLQHSYEQYF
NA	many	TRBJ1-1	TRBV7-9	TGTGCCAGCAGCTTAGGCCTAGGGCGGACCACTGAAGCTTTCTTT	CASSLGLGRTTEAFF
NA	many	TRBJ1-2	TRBV9	TGTGCCAGCAGCGTAGGGAATGGCTACACCTTC	CASSVGNGYTF
NA	many	TRBJ2-1	TRBV5-1	TGCGCCAGCAGCTTGGATCCGGCCCTCCTCCTCTACAATGAGCAGTTCTTC	CASSLDPALLLYNEQFF
NA	many	TRBJ2-3	TRBV5-4	TGTGCCAGCAGCTTCCGAGATACGCAGTATTTT	CASSFRDTQYF
TRBD1	NA	TRBJ2-2	TRBV14	TGTGCCAGCTGCAGGGGGCCTTACACCGGGGAGCTGTTTTTT	CASCRGPYTGELFF
NA	NA	TRBJ1-2	TRBV27	TGTGCCAGCAGTCCCCGTCCGACGGGCGGCTACACCTTC	CASSPRPTGGYTF
TRBD2	many	TRBJ2-7	TRBV29-1	TGCAGCGTTGAAGAGACCCTAGCGGGGGGGCAGTACTTC	CSVEETLAGGQYF
NA	many	TRBJ1-1	TRBV18	TGTGCCAGCTCATCCCAGGCAAGTTACACTGAAGCTTTCTTT	CASSSQASYTEAFF
TRBD2	many	TRBJ2-5	TRBV7-2	TGTGCCAGCAGCTTAGAACTAGCGGGGGGTCGGGAGACCCAGTACTTC	CASSLELAGGRETQYF
NA	NA	TRBJ2-7	TRBV5-6	TGTGCCAGCAGCTTGGGTTCGGCCTCCTACGAGCAGTACTTC	CASSLGSASYEQYF
NA	many	TRBJ2-5	TRBV6-2/TRBV6-3	TGTGCCAGCAGTTACTCAGGGGCACGGGAGACCCAGTACTTC	CASSYSGARETQYF
TRBD1	many	TRBJ2-3	TRBV12-3/TRBV12-4	TGTGCCAGCAGTTCCCACGGGACAGCTGACACAGATACGCAGTATTTT	CASSSHGTADTDTQYF
TRBD1	many	TRBJ2-3	TRBV7-9	TGTGCCAGCAGATCCGGACAGGTTAGCACAGATACGCAGTATTTT	CASRSGQVSTDTQYF
NA	NA	TRBJ2-7	TRBV4-1	TGCGCCAGGAGCCAGGCACAGGGCACCACCGTCCGCGAGCAGTACTTC	CARSQAQGTTVREQYF
TRBD1	many	TRBJ2-1	TRBV11-2	TGTGCCAGCAGCTTAAGGAGACCGGGACAGGGGTTCGAAGAGCAGTTCTTC	CASSLRRPGQGFEEQFF
NA	many	TRBJ2-5	TRBV7-3	TGTGCCAGCAGCTTATCCAGGGGAGAGACCCAGTACTTC	CASSLSRGETQYF
NA	many	TRBJ2-5	TRBV6-1	TGTGCCAGCAGTACCGACCCGGGGCAGGACCCAGAGACCCAGTACTTC	CASSTDPGQDPETQYF
NA	many	TRBJ1-1	TRBV6-1	TGTGCCAGCAGTGAGCACACTCGAGCGAAGTTGAACACTGAAGCTTTCTTT	CASSEHTRAKLNTEAFF
TRBD2	many	TRBJ2-3	TRBV7-9	TGTGCCAGCAGCTTAAGTTTGTCGGGGGGGACCACAGATACGCAGTATTTT	CASSLSLSGGTTDTQYF
NA	many	TRBJ2-2	TRBV7-2	TGTGCCAGCAGCTTAGAGCGGTCCGGGGAGCTGTTTTTT	CASSLERSGELFF
NA	NA	TRBJ1-5	TRBV20-1	TGCAGTGCTCGCCGCGTTGGGGGGAGCAATCAGCCCCAGCATTTT	CSARRVGGSNQPQHF
NA	many	TRBJ1-5	TRBV6-2/TRBV6-3	TGTGCCAGCAGGAATCGCCGGGACAATAGCAATCAGCCCCAGCATTTT	CASRNRRDNSNQPQHF
TRBD1	many	TRBJ2-1	TRBV27	TGTGCCAGCAGCCCCGGGACAGGGGTCGATGAGCAGTTCTTC	CASSPGTGVDEQFF
NA	many	TRBJ1-3	TRBV28	TGTGCCAGCAGTGATCCCCGTTTTGATGGAAACACCATATATTTT	CASSDPRFDGNTIYF
TRBD2	NA	TRBJ2-3	TRBV4-1	TGCGCCAGCAGCCTTCAAGGTCAGCGGGGGGCCACCACAGATACGCAGTATTTT	CASSLQGQRGATTDTQYF
TRBD1	many	TRBJ2-7	TRBV2	TGTGCCAGCAGTGCAGGAGTTGGGGGACAGTACGAGCAGTACTTC	CASSAGVGGQYEQYF
NA	many	TRBJ2-7	TRBV28	TGTGCCAGCAGTTCCGCTCGGTACGGGATGGGGCAGTACTTC	CASSSARYGMGQYF
NA	many	TRBJ1-2	TRBV6-1	TGTGCCAGCAGTGAAGCTGGGGGGCGATATGGCTACACCTTC	CASSEAGGRYGYTF
NA	NA	TRBJ1-3	TRBV3-1	TGTGCCAACAGCCAGGGATTTGCTGGAAACACCATATATTTT	CANSQGFAGNTIYF
TRBD1	many	TRBJ2-7	TRBV7-2	TGTGCCAGCAGCTACGGGACAGGTAGCGAGCAGTACTTC	CASSYGTGSEQYF
NA	NA	TRBJ1-6	TRBV18	TGTGCCAGCTCGGCCAGCGGGCTAGATAATTCACCCCTCCACTTT	CASSASGLDNSPLHF